This TCR beta chain was profiled in a study of T cell responses to AZD1222 COVID-19 vaccine (dated by TCRdb to the early 2020s). A note on the overall study: AZD1222 recipients with second doses at about 4 weeks or about 12 weeks were pooled, because spike-specific TCR depth and breadth did not differ between schedules. TCR sequencing was performed for more than 230 trial participants, of whom around 200 were given two doses of AZD1222 and some 26 were given two doses of MenACWY control vaccine. Enrollment into the trials was organized by age into subgroups of 18-55, 56-69 and 70-plus years, and those subgroups contained roughly 140, 27 and 60 TCR-sequenced participants, respectively.

The research as a whole found: Participants were mostly white British, with more females than males. The authors suggested clonal diversity may have been underestimated. The vaccine-associated CD4 TCRs covered the entire spike protein, and the dominant responses fell in regions 160-218 and 743-854. After two AZD1222 doses, both the breadth and the depth of spike-specific TCRs were significantly higher than at day 0 and than in MenACWY recipients. In the small 56-69-year group, the increase in depth fell short of significance, most likely because of low power. Nearly half of unique spike-specific TCRs reportedly recognized epitopes outside regions mutated in the B.1.351 and B.1.1.7 variants. Conclusions about previously exposed vaccinees are limited because only a handful of AZD1222 recipients were SARS-CoV-2 seropositive at baseline. Because no day 14 peak-response samples were available, repertoires were characterized only after the peak T cell response.

In regard to this clone: This receptor's antigen is unknown. Base qualities are not recorded, but no much larger clone differs from it by a single base.

The CDR3 runs 16 amino acids, cysteine and phenylalanine included. The DNA shown is the 48-base CDR3, in frame from base 1. CDR1 and CDR2 were assigned from the germline V gene (reference sequence) as SGHNT and YYREEE. Relative to germline, V is 1 base shorter and J is 0 bases shorter, with 11 bases between their ends. What this sample's time point label stands for: baseline before first vaccination. Vaccinee samples were obtained from the UK trials COV001 and COV002, which included a single-blind randomized controlled phase 2/3 trial of AZD1222 (ChAdOx1 nCoV-19) in healthy adults. Trial participant PBMC samples were collected at day 0 and day 28 after the second dose for TCRbeta chain sequencing. The CDR3 regions of human TCRbeta chains were analyzed by immunosequencing. In the source study's methods: Repertoire TCRs were matched against a reference library of SARS-CoV-2-specific TCRs generated with the MIRA antigen-specificity platform. Breadth was defined as the fraction of unique TCRs that were SARS-CoV-2-associated. Depth was defined as the fraction of total T cells that were SARS-CoV-2-associated. Using the MIRA data, each spike-specific TCR was mapped to the spike region that the TCR reacts to and placed in a CD4 or CD8 class. Log10-transformed breadth and depth values were compared by one-way ANOVA with Sidak's multiple comparisons tests. Not all clones reach the TCRdb copy of this immuneACCESS table, which keeps in-frame sequences only. Checked studies attribute under half of the gap to unresolved V genes and leave the rest unexplained. The V and J calls and the clone size are those of that table, but D and trimming were determined from the DNA. The sample table lists fewer than 45,000 clones, nearly 85% of them with a count of one. The ten largest clones add up to about 51% of the sample.

The TCR was taken from an adult in good health. Sequencing was performed on peripheral blood, taken on day 0 of AZD1222 vaccination. The V gene is TRBV5-4 and the J gene is TRBJ1-3; a confident D gene designation cannot be given. The nucleotide sequence is TGTGCCAGCAGCTTGCTAGGACGGAACTCTGGAAACACCATATATTTT. It translates to CASSLLGRNSGNTIYF.